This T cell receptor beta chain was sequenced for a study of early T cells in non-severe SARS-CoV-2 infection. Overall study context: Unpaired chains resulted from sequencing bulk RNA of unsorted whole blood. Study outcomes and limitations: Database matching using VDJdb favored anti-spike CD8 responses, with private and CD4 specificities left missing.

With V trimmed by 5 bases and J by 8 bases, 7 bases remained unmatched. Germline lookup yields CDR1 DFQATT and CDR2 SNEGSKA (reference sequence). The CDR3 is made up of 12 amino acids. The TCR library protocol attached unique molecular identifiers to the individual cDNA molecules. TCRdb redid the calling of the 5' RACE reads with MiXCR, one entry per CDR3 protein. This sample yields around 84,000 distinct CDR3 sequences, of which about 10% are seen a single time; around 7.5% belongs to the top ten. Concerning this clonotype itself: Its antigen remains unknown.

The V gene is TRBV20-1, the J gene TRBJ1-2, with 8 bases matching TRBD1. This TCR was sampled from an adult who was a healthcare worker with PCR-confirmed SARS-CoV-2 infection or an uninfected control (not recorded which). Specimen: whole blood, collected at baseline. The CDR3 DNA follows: TGCAGTGCTGATCTCCCAGGGGGCGGCTACACCTTC. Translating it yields CSADLPGGGYTF.